This is a list of T cell receptor beta chains from one sample in a study of OX40 agonist ivuxolimab in advanced cancers. TCRdb's table, derived via immunoSEQ multiplex PCR, lists solely in-frame clones and lacks some. The top ten hold roughly 9.6% of the sample, which has approximately 77,000 clones, approximately 90% seen once. This specimen was CD4+ or CD8+ T cells sorted from blood, taken in a trial of the OX40 agonist ivuxolimab. All receptors come from an adult with an advanced solid tumor such as melanoma, head and neck, liver or kidney cancer. CDR3s include the opening cysteine and the closing phenylalanine or tryptophan. D genes are given only for firm matches. Size values are once, few and many counts, or a class for expanded clones, and some rows have none.

d_gene: NA; abundance: NA; j_gene: TRBJ2-5; v_gene: TRBV7-9; CDR3aa: CASSLVGGAGAQYF; CDR3nt: TGTGCCAGCAGCCTAGTTGGTGGCGCCGGGGCCCAGTACTTC
d_gene: NA; abundance: few; j_gene: TRBJ1-1; v_gene: TRBV10-1; CDR3aa: CASSEPNTEAFF; CDR3nt: TGCGCCAGCAGTGAACCCAACACTGAAGCTTTCTTT
d_gene: NA; abundance: NA; j_gene: TRBJ2-1; v_gene: TRBV25-1; CDR3aa: CASSGGHSSYNEQFF; CDR3nt: TGTGCCAGCAGTGGGGGACACTCCTCCTACAATGAGCAGTTCTTC
d_gene: NA; abundance: NA; j_gene: TRBJ2-1; v_gene: TRBV13; CDR3aa: CASSLGLAKNNEQFF; CDR3nt: TGTGCCAGCAGCTTAGGACTAGCAAAGAACAATGAGCAGTTCTTC
d_gene: TRBD2; abundance: NA; j_gene: TRBJ2-3; v_gene: TRBV11-2; CDR3aa: CASSPRLAVTFTDTQYF; CDR3nt: TGTGCCAGCAGCCCCAGACTAGCGGTGACATTCACAGATACGCAGTATTTT
d_gene: NA; abundance: NA; j_gene: TRBJ2-5; v_gene: TRBV11-2; CDR3aa: CASSPTSLETQYF; CDR3nt: TGTGCCAGCAGCCCGACCAGCTTAGAGACCCAGTACTTC
d_gene: NA; abundance: few; j_gene: TRBJ1-5; v_gene: TRBV27; CDR3aa: CASSLTGEGNQPQHF; CDR3nt: TGTGCCAGCAGTTTGACCGGGGAGGGCAATCAGCCCCAGCATTTT
d_gene: TRBD1; abundance: NA; j_gene: TRBJ1-5; v_gene: TRBV5-6; CDR3aa: CASSLAGGLSNQPQHF; CDR3nt: TGTGCCAGCAGCTTGGCAGGGGGTCTGAGCAATCAGCCCCAGCATTTT
d_gene: NA; abundance: NA; j_gene: TRBJ2-1; v_gene: TRBV9; CDR3aa: CASSESGTVDNEQFF; CDR3nt: TGTGCCAGCAGTGAATCCGGGACTGTGGACAATGAGCAGTTCTTC
d_gene: NA; abundance: NA; j_gene: TRBJ2-7; v_gene: TRBV29-1; CDR3aa: CSVDVGGSYEQYF; CDR3nt: TGCAGCGTTGATGTGGGGGGCTCCTACGAGCAGTACTTC
d_gene: NA; abundance: NA; j_gene: TRBJ2-3; v_gene: TRBV2; CDR3aa: CASLSDTQYF; CDR3nt: TGTGCCAGCCTCTCAGATACGCAGTATTTT
d_gene: TRBD1; abundance: NA; j_gene: TRBJ2-3; v_gene: TRBV5-1; CDR3aa: CASSLGQVYQDLTDTQYF; CDR3nt: TGCGCCAGCAGCCTGGGACAGGTCTATCAAGATCTCACAGATACGCAGTATTTT
d_gene: TRBD1; abundance: NA; j_gene: TRBJ2-3; v_gene: TRBV7-9; CDR3aa: CASSPDREPAGTQYF; CDR3nt: TGTGCCAGCAGCCCCGACAGGGAGCCCGCCGGTACGCAGTATTTT